This T cell receptor beta chain originates from a study of blood T cell repertoires in COVID-19. About the research overall: Italy, Spain and the United States were the sources of the convalescent and acute COVID-19 samples.

The germline V gene has CDR1 LNHDA and CDR2 SQIVND (reference sequence). This CDR3 is 13 amino acids long. The trim removed 5 bases at V and 7 bases at J, leaving 6 bases unmatched. Per the original methods: Amplifying reference gene primers gave estimates of nucleated cell counts. Sequenced by immunoSEQ multiplex PCR; TCRdb stores in-frame clones only, minus some. Clone size and V and J calls were adopted from that table, with D and trimming inferred from the DNA. In the table there are 430,000 or so clones, approximately 88% of which are singletons. This clone was counted only a few times. In terms of age and location, participants ranged from roughly 18 to 100 years and lived in around 22 US areas. Recovered Cohort 3 donors showed two negative PCRs, clearance, or symptom resolution.

The TCR originated in a woman aged 35 to 49 who had recovered from COVID-19. Sequencing input: PBMCs or T cells enriched from blood (not recorded which). This sequence joins TRBV19 and TRBJ1-2; 8 nucleotides align to TRBD1. The CDR3 loop is CASSLRGRGGYTF. The DNA of the CDR3 is TGTGCCAGTAGTCTCAGGGGGCGAGGTGGCTACACCTTC.